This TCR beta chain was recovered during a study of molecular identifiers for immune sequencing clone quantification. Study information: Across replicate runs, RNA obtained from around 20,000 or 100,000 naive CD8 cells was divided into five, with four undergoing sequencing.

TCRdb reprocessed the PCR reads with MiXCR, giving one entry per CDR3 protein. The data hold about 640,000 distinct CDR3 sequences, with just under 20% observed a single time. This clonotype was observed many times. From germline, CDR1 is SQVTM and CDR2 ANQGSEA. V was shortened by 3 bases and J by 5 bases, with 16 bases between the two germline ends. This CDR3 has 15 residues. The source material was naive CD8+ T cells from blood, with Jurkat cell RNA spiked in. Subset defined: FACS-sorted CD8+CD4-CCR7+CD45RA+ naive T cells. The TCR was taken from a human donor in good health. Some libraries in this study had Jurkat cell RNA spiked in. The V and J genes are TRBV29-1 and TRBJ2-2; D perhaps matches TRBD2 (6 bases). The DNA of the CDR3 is TGCAGCGTTGATAGTGGCGCGGAGGGGACCGGGGAGCTGTTTTTT. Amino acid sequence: CSVDSGAEGTGELFF.